Sequencing of this T cell receptor beta chain was carried out in a study of blood T cell repertoires in COVID-19. Study details: From the United States, Italy and Spain came samples of acute and convalescent COVID-19. The cDNA or gDNA used as material had been derived from T cells, B-cell-depleted T cells, or PBMCs.

Trimming pared 5 bases from V and 2 bases from J, leaving 10 bases between. CDR1 is SEHNR, CDR2 FQNEAQ, per germline (reference sequence). This CDR3 has 14 amino acids. Original data processing: Researchers report that nucleated cell counts were estimated from reference gene primer amplification. The assay was immunoSEQ multiplex PCR, and TCRdb's table has in-frame clones only and misses some. V and J calls and clone size are given by that table; D and trimming were obtained from the DNA. The sample has tens of thousands of clones, under 85% seen once. The chain is built from TRBV7-9 and TRBJ1-5; the D gene is possibly TRBD1 (5 bases). The sample consisted of peripheral blood. This sequence was found in a woman older than 75 with acute or convalescent COVID-19. CDR3 sequence reads: CASSPLRGNQPQHF. The CDR3 region has the DNA TGTGCCAGCAGCCCCCTCAGGGGCAATCAGCCCCAGCATTTT.